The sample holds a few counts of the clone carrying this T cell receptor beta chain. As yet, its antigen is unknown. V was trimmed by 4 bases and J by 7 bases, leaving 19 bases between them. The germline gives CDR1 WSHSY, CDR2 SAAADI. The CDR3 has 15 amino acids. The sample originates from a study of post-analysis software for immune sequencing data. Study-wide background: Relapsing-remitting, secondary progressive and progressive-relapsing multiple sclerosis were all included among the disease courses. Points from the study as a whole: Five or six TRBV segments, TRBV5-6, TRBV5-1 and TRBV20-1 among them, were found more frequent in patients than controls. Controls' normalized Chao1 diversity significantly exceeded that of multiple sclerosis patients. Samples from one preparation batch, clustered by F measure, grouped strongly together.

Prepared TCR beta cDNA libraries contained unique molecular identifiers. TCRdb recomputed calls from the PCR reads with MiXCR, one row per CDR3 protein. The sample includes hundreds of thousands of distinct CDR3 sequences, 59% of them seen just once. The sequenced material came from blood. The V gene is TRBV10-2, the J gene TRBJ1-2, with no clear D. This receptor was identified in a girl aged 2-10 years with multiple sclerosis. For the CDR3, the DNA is TGCGCCAGCAGTGTGAAGGAGGGCGCGGGCCTTGGCTACACCTTC. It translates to CASSVKEGAGLGYTF.